One sample yielded the 14 T cell receptor beta chains listed below, sequenced in a study of cytomegalovirus exposure and HLA in healthy donors listed by TCRdb under 2017. The library was built by means of the immunoSEQ multiplex PCR assay. Sourced from immuneACCESS, this table was stored by TCRdb with only in-frame sequences that have V and J called. A share of the clones is absent; for the studies checked, an unresolved V gene accounts for under half, and the remainder has no known explanation. This sample holds approximately 230,000 clones; roughly 90% were observed only once. The ten largest account for 12% of the sample. The sequenced sample was PBMCs. These receptors were taken from a young man in good health and CMV-seropositive.

J is TRBJ1-4 and V is TRBV18; no definite D call. V lost 2 bases to trimming and J lost 3 bases, with 13 bases between them. The CDR3 contains 16 residues. Per germline, CDR1 KGHSH and CDR2 LQKENI. The CDR3, as DNA: TGTGCCAGCTCACCAAATCCAACGGGAGCTAATGAAAAACTGTTTTTT. Translation gives CASSPNPTGANEKLFF.

This rearrangement joins TRBV19 to TRBJ2-7; 8 positions match TRBD1. Germline V gene data show CDR1 as LNHDA and CDR2 as SQIVND (reference sequence). Trimming took 5 bases from V and 6 from J; bases not matched to a gene: 9. The CDR3 is 14 residues long. The CDR3: CASSQVSGGSEQYF. The CDR3 nucleotides read TGTGCCAGTAGTCAAGTCTCAGGGGGCTCCGAGCAGTACTTC.

This rearrangement joins TRBV7-9 to TRBJ1-5, with D possibly being TRBD1 (5 bases). The CDR3 is 14 residues long. Germline loops: CDR1 SEHNR, CDR2 FQNEAQ (reference sequence). The V end was cut by 5 bases, the J end by 6 bases, with 14 bases between. The CDR3 DNA follows: TGTGCCAGCAGCAAGACAGAGCCAGGTCAGCCCCAGCATTTT. Residues: CASSKTEPGQPQHF. Full variable domain (rest looked up from reference TRBV7-9 and TRBJ1-5): DTGVSQNPRHKITKRGQNVTFRCDPISEHNRLYWYRQTLGQGPEFLTYFQNEAQLEKSRLLSDRFSAERPKGSFSTLEIQRTEQGDSAMYLCASSKTEPGQPQHFGDGTRLSIL.

The genes are TRBV14 and TRBJ2-1; 12 bases fit TRBD2. The germline V gene encodes CDR1 SGHDN and CDR2 FVKESK. The CDR3 runs to 15 residues. V gave up 4 bases and J gave up 4 bases; unmatched junction bases: 2. The CDR3 nucleotides are TGTGCCAGCAGCCCGCTAGCGGGAGGGTACAATGAGCAGTTCTTC. This encodes CASSPLAGGYNEQFF. Variable domain in full (rest from reference TRBV14 and TRBJ2-1): EAGVTQFPSHSVIEKGQTVTLRCDPISGHDNLYWYRRVMGKEIKFLLHFVKESKQDESGMPNNRFLAERTGGTYSTLKVQPAELEDSGVYFCASSPLAGGYNEQFFGPGTRLTVL.

The chain links TRBV7-2 to TRBJ1-2; D call uncertain. In germline, CDR1 is SGHTA, CDR2 FQGNSA. The CDR3 covers 15 residues. V was cut by 0 bases and J by 0 bases, with 8 bases left in between. The CDR3 loop is CASSLANRPNYGYTF. CDR3 sequence (DNA): TGTGCCAGCAGCTTAGCGAACAGACCTAACTATGGCTACACCTTC.

This clone was found once. This chain connects TRBV30 to TRBJ2-3; no clear D. Germline V lookup: CDR1 GTSNPN, CDR2 SVGIG (reference sequence). V was pared by 2 bases and J by 6 bases, with 12 bases between. The CDR3 has 13 amino acids. CDR3 loop: CAWSRTTGDTQYF. The CDR3, as DNA: TGTGCCTGGAGTCGTACGACCGGGGATACGCAGTATTTT.

V gene TRBV2 combines with J gene TRBJ1-2, with TRBD1 identical over 8 bases. CDR1 and CDR2 (germline): SNHLY, FYNNEI. The length of the CDR3 is 14 residues. With 7 bases clipped from V and 1 base from J, the junction kept 5 bases outside the gene matches. CDR3 in amino acids: CASIATGGNYGYTF. DNA for the CDR3: TGTGCCAGCATCGCAACAGGGGGTAACTATGGCTACACCTTC.

This clone has just one count. The chain uses TRBV7-9 and TRBJ2-5; D remains unclear. CDR1 and CDR2 (germline): SEHNR, FQNEAQ (reference sequence). The CDR3 loop spans 13 amino acids. The V gene lost 5 bases and the J gene lost 8 bases, with 15 bases spanning the gap. The CDR3 loop is CASSPSSFLTQYF. The DNA for the CDR3 is TGTGCCAGCAGCCCCTCTAGTTTCCTCACCCAGTACTTC.

The chain has TRBV5-1 and TRBJ2-3, with a weak D call TRBD1 (6 bases). This CDR3 is 15 amino acids long. Germline V gene sequence: CDR1 SGHRS, CDR2 YFSETQ. Trimming removed 7 bases from V and 0 bases from J, with 15 bases in between. CDR3 coding DNA: TGCGCCAGCTCGACAGGAATTACTAGCACAGATACGCAGTATTTT. Encoded protein: CASSTGITSTDTQYF.

This chain connects TRBV2 to TRBJ1-5; TRBD1 is a possible D gene (5 bases). Trimming took 8 bases from V and 1 from J, leaving 9 bases between them. Germline values: CDR1 SNHLY, CDR2 FYNNEI. This CDR3 contains 13 residues. Here the CDR3 reads CASCRDSNQPQHF. The CDR3 DNA reads as TGTGCCAGCTGCCGGGACAGCAATCAGCCCCAGCATTTT.

This sequence joins TRBV9 and TRBJ1-2; 7 bases agree with TRBD1. Trimming took 6 bases from V and 4 from J; bases not matched to a gene: 15. In germline, CDR1 is SGDLS, CDR2 YYNGEE. This CDR3 has 16 residues. CDR3 sequence (DNA): TGTGCCAGCACCTTACAGCCTGAGACAGGGTTCTATGGCTACACCTTC. Amino acid sequence: CASTLQPETGFYGYTF.

The chain is built from TRBV7-9 and TRBJ2-7, with no clear D. V lost 5 bases, J lost 6 bases, and 11 bases lay in between. CDR1 and CDR2 (germline): SEHNR, FQNEAQ (reference sequence). The length of the CDR3 is 12 residues. This CDR3 is CASSPQIFEQYF. The CDR3 DNA reads TGTGCCAGCAGCCCACAAATCTTCGAGCAGTACTTC.

The chain joins TRBV30 to TRBJ2-7; weak D call: TRBD2 (6 bases). Germline assignment: CDR1 GTSNPN and CDR2 SVGIG (reference sequence). The V end was cut by 5 bases, the J end by 4 bases, with 12 bases between. This CDR3 contains 12 residues. CDR3 DNA: TGTGCCTGGGAGGGCGGGACTTACGAGCAGTACTTC. Translated, it gives CAWEGGTYEQYF.

The chain has TRBV5-4 and TRBJ2-1, with D possibly TRBD2 on 5 matching bases. The V gene lost 0 bases and the J gene lost 7 bases, with 17 bases spanning the gap. The CDR3 runs 16 residues. Germline V gives CDR1 SGHNT, CDR2 YYREEE (reference sequence). CDR3 DNA: TGTGCCAGCAGCTTGGTTGCCGGGAAGGGTTGGAATGAGCAGTTCTTC. As protein: CASSLVAGKGWNEQFF. Using reference TRBV5-4 and TRBJ2-1 for the parts outside the CDR3, the full variable domain is ETGVTQSPTHLIKTRGQQVTLRCSSQSGHNTVSWYQQALGQGPQFIFQYYREEENGRGNFPPRFSGLQFPNYSSELNVNALELDDSALYLCASSLVAGKGWNEQFFGPGTRLTVL.